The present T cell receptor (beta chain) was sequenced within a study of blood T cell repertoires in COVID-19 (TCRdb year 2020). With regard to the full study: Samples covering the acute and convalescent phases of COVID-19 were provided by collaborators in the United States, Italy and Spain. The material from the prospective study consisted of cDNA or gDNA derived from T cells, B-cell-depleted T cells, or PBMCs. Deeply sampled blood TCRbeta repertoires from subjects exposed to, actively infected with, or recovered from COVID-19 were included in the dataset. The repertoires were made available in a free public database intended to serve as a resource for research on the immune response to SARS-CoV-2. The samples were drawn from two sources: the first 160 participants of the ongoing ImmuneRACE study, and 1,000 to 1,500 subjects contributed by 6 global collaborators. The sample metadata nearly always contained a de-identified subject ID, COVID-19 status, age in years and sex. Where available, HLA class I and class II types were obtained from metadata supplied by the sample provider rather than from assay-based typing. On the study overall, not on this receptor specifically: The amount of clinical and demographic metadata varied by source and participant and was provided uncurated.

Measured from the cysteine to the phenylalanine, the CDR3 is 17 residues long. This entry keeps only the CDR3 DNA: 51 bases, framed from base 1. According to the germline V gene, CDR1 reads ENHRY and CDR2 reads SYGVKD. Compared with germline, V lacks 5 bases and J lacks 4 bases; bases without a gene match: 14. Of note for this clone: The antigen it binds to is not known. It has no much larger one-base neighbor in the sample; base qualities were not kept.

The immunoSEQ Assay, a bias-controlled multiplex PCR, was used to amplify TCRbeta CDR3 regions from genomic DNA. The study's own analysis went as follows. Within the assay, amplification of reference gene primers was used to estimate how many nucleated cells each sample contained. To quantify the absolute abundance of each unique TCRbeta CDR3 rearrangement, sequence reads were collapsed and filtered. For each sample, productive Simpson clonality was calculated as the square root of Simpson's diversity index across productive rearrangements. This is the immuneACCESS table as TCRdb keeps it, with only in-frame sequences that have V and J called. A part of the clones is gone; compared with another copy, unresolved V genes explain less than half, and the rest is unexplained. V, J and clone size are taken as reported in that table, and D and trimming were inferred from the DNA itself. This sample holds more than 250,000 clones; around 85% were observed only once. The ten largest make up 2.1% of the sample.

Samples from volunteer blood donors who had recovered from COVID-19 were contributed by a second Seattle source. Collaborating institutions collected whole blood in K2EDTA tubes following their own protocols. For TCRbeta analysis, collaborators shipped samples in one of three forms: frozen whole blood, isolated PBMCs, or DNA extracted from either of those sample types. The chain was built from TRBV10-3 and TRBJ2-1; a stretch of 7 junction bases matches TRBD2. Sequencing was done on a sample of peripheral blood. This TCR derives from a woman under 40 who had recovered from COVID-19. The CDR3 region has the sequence CAISSYLTSLIYNEQFF. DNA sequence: TGTGCCATCAGTTCCTACCTGACTAGCCTCATATACAATGAGCAGTTCTTC.